These T cell receptor beta chains were read from a single sample in a study of T cells in Graves' hyperthyroidism and ophthalmopathy. TCRdb called the multiplex PCR reads again in MiXCR, with one record for every CDR3 protein. The sample has hundreds of thousands of distinct CDR3 sequences; roughly 14% are singletons. Sequencing was done on a sample of blood. Source of these receptors: a woman between 35 and 50 years old with Graves' ophthalmopathy. Each CDR3 is given with its conserved first and last residue. A D gene is named only where the DNA matches it firmly. Clone size appears in some rows only: once, few, many, or a class for an expanded clone.

J gene: TRBJ2-7; clone size: NA; D gene: TRBD2; V gene: TRBV18; CDR3 protein: CASSPGLENEQYF; CDR3 DNA: TGTGCCAGCTCACCCGGACTAGAGAACGAGCAGTACTTC
J gene: TRBJ2-7; clone size: many; D gene: NA; V gene: TRBV7-3; CDR3 protein: CASSPGLDDEQYF; CDR3 DNA: TGTGCCAGCAGCCCAGGACTCGACGACGAGCAGTACTTC
J gene: TRBJ2-1; clone size: NA; D gene: TRBD2; V gene: TRBV7-2; CDR3 protein: CASSLARLAGGNEQFF; CDR3 DNA: TGTGCCAGCAGCTTAGCGCGGCTAGCGGGGGGGAATGAGCAGTTCTTC
J gene: TRBJ2-1; clone size: NA; D gene: NA; V gene: TRBV6-1; CDR3 protein: CASSGLDSYNEQFF; CDR3 DNA: TGTGCCAGCAGTGGATTGGACTCCTACAATGAGCAGTTCTTC
J gene: TRBJ1-2; clone size: NA; D gene: TRBD1; V gene: TRBV30; CDR3 protein: CAWKDRVIGYTF; CDR3 DNA: TGTGCCTGGAAGGACAGGGTTATTGGCTACACCTTC
J gene: TRBJ2-7; clone size: NA; D gene: TRBD1; V gene: TRBV6-2/TRBV6-3; CDR3 protein: CASREQGISYEQYF; CDR3 DNA: TGTGCCAGCAGAGAACAGGGGATCTCCTACGAGCAGTACTTC
J gene: TRBJ1-3; clone size: many; D gene: NA; V gene: TRBV28; CDR3 protein: CASSGPSSSGNTIYF; CDR3 DNA: TGTGCCAGCAGTGGACCCTCCAGCTCTGGAAACACCATATATTTT
J gene: TRBJ1-1; clone size: NA; D gene: NA; V gene: TRBV10-3; CDR3 protein: CAISEPGGSATEAFF; CDR3 DNA: TGTGCCATCAGTGAGCCCGGCGGGTCGGCCACTGAAGCTTTCTTT
J gene: TRBJ1-1; clone size: many; D gene: NA; V gene: TRBV29-1; CDR3 protein: CSHRVGGEAFF; CDR3 DNA: TGCAGCCACAGGGTTGGAGGTGAAGCTTTCTTT
J gene: TRBJ2-4; clone size: many; D gene: TRBD2; V gene: TRBV12-3/TRBV12-4; CDR3 protein: CASTQGGVAYDIQYF; CDR3 DNA: TGTGCCAGCACCCAGGGAGGGGTCGCATATGACATTCAGTACTTC
J gene: TRBJ1-1; clone size: many; D gene: NA; V gene: TRBV6-1; CDR3 protein: CASRRGAKGVEAFF; CDR3 DNA: TGTGCCAGCCGGCGAGGGGCTAAGGGTGTTGAAGCTTTCTTT
J gene: TRBJ2-7; clone size: many; D gene: TRBD1; V gene: TRBV28; CDR3 protein: CASSLLVRTGVGGEQYF; CDR3 DNA: TGTGCCAGCAGTTTGCTCGTTAGGACAGGGGTAGGAGGCGAGCAGTACTTC
J gene: TRBJ2-2; clone size: many; D gene: NA; V gene: TRBV6-1; CDR3 protein: CASTTLSGGQDTGELFF; CDR3 DNA: TGTGCCAGCACCACCTTAAGTGGGGGGCAGGACACCGGGGAGCTGTTTTTT
J gene: TRBJ2-7; clone size: many; D gene: NA; V gene: TRBV20-1; CDR3 protein: CSASEASAHEQYF; CDR3 DNA: TGCAGTGCTAGTGAGGCTAGCGCCCACGAGCAGTACTTC
J gene: TRBJ1-1; clone size: NA; D gene: NA; V gene: TRBV7-9; CDR3 protein: CASSVGGTPGAFF; CDR3 DNA: TGTGCCAGCAGCGTCGGCGGGACTCCCGGAGCTTTCTTT